This T cell receptor (beta chain) was retrieved from a study of T cell changes during pregnancy in multiple sclerosis. The table came from immunoSEQ multiplex PCR; TCRdb's copy has only in-frame clones and leaves some out. Of fewer than 85,000 clones in the sample, roughly 92% are singletons; the top ten hold 2.5% to 3.5%. V was shortened by 5 bases and J by 10 bases, with 17 bases between the two germline ends. The CDR3 has 14 residues. The germline V gene encodes CDR1 SGHTA and CDR2 FQGTGA. The receptor was isolated from a female donor in good health, enrolled as a control in a pregnancy study. The starting material was peripheral blood, obtained in the third trimester of pregnancy. The chain has TRBV7-3 and TRBJ2-2; weak D call: TRBD1 (5 bases). The CDR3 DNA follows: TGTGCCAGCAGCCCCGGACAAGGGAACGAGGAGCTGTTTTTT. This encodes CASSPGQGNEELFF.